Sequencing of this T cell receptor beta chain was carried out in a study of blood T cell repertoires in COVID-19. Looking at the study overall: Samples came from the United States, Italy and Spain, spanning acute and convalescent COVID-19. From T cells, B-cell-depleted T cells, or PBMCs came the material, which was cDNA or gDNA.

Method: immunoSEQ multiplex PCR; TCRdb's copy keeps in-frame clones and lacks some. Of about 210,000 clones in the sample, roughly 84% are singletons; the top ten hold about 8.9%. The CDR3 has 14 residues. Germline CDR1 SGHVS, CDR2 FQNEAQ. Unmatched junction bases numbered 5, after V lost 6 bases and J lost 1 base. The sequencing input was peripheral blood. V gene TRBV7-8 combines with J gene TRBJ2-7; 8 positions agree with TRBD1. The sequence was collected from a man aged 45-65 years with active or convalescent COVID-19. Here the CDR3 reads CASSVQGESYEQYV. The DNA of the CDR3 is TGTGCCAGCAGTGTACAGGGGGAGTCCTACGAGCAGTACGTC.